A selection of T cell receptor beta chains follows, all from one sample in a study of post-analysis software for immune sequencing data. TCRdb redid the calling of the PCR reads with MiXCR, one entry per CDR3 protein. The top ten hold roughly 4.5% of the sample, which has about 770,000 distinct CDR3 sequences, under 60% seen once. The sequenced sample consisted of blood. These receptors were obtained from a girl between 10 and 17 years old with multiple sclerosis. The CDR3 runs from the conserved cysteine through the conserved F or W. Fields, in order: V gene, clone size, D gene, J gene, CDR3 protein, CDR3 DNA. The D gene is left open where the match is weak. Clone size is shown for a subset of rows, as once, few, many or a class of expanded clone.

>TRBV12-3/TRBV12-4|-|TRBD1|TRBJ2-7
CASTSMAGGYEQYF
TGTGCCAGCACCTCGATGGCAGGGGGCTACGAGCAGTACTTC
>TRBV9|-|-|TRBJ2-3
CASSVDRVDTQYF
TGTGCCAGCAGCGTAGATCGGGTAGATACGCAGTATTTT
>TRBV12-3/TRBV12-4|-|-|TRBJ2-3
CASSVDPPPDTQYF
TGTGCCAGCAGTGTAGATCCACCGCCAGATACGCAGTATTTT
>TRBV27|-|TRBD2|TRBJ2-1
CASIPGTSGINEQFF
TGTGCCAGCATACCCGGGACTAGCGGGATCAATGAGCAGTTCTTC
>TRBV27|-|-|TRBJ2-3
CARSILGTPDTQYF
TGTGCCCGCAGTATTCTCGGGACCCCAGATACGCAGTATTTT
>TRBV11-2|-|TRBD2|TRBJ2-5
CASSPPRGTSGFNGQYF
TGTGCCAGCAGCCCCCCAAGGGGGACTAGCGGGTTCAATGGGCAGTACTTC
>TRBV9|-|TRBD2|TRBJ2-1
CASSGSAGGGEQFF
TGTGCCAGCAGTGGTAGTGCGGGAGGCGGAGAGCAGTTCTTC
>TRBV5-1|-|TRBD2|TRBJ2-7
CASSAPGLASREQYF
TGCGCCAGCAGCGCGCCGGGACTAGCCTCCCGCGAGCAGTACTTC
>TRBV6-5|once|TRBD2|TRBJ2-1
CASRRLAGGPYNEQFF
TGTGCCAGCAGACGACTAGCGGGAGGGCCCTACAATGAGCAGTTCTTC
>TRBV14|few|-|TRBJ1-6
CASSPQGRLGSPLHF
TGTGCCAGCAGCCCTCAGGGCAGACTAGGTTCACCCCTCCACTTT
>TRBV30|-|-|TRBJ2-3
CAAGPITDTQYF
TGTGCCGCGGGACCGATCACAGATACGCAGTATTTT
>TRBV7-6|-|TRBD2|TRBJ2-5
CASSRTAGGFQETQYF
TGTGCCAGCAGCCGGACAGCGGGGGGATTTCAAGAGACCCAGTACTTC
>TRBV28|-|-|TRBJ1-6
CASSWDLNSPLHF
TGTGCCAGCAGTTGGGACCTGAATTCACCCCTCCACTTT
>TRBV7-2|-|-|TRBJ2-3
CAGGWTVRTDTQYF
TGTGCCGGGGGGTGGACAGTGCGCACAGATACGCAGTATTTT
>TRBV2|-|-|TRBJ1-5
CASSRTVSGGNQPQHF
TGTGCCAGCAGTAGGACAGTTTCGGGTGGCAATCAGCCCCAGCATTTT
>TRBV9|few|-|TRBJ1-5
CANSTPPNQPQHF
TGTGCCAATTCGACACCGCCCAATCAGCCCCAGCATTTT